One and the same sample provided the 20 T cell receptor beta chains below, sequenced in a study of CD8 T cells in Susac syndrome. RNA, at about 0.45 to 1 ug, was reverse transcribed with random hexamers. TCRdb reprocessed the immunoSEQ multiplex PCR reads with MiXCR, giving one entry per CDR3 protein. The sample holds approximately 160,000 distinct CDR3 sequences, 85% to 95% seen once. The sample consisted of CD4+ T cells from PBMCs. All receptors come from a human donor in good health.

The chain joins TRBV5-4 to TRBJ1-2, with unresolved D. The CDR3 has 14 residues. V gave up 0 bases and J gave up 2 bases, with 8 bases separating them. In germline, CDR1 is SGHNT, CDR2 YYREEE (reference sequence). This CDR3 is CASSLDGRNYGYTF. The CDR3 region has the DNA TGTGCCAGCAGCTTGGACGGGAGAAACTATGGCTACACCTTC.

V usage is TRBV28 and J usage is TRBJ1-2; D is uncertain. CDR1 and CDR2 from the germline V gene are MDHEN and SYDVKM. This CDR3 is 14 amino acids long. V dropped 7 bases and J dropped 2 bases, with 14 bases sitting between them. The CDR3 sequence: CASNAAGANYGYTF. The CDR3, as DNA: TGTGCCAGCAACGCCGCAGGAGCAAACTATGGCTACACCTTC.

This clonotype appeared a few times. The chain uses TRBV30 and TRBJ1-5, with D perhaps TRBD1 (6 bases). The CDR3 extends over 13 amino acids. V was pared by 7 bases and J by 3 bases, with 13 bases between. Per germline, CDR1 GTSNPN and CDR2 SVGIG (reference sequence). The CDR3 sequence is CALSRGSNQPQHF. CDR3 coding DNA: TGTGCCTTAAGTAGGGGGTCCAATCAGCCCCAGCATTTT.

The chain is built from TRBV27 and TRBJ1-1; no firm D call. This CDR3 spans 17 amino acids. Germline CDR1 reads MNHEY; CDR2 reads SMNVEV (reference sequence). Trimming shortened V by 3 bases and J by 1 base, and 18 bases separated the two germline ends. The CDR3 DNA is TGTGCCAGCAGTTTCAGGTCCTTTTTTGCTCGGAACACTGAAGCTTTCTTT. Encoded protein: CASSFRSFFARNTEAFF.

The chain has TRBV19 and TRBJ1-2, with 7 bases that match TRBD1. Germline loops: CDR1 LNHDA, CDR2 SQIVND (reference sequence). This CDR3 is 15 amino acids long. J lost 4 bases, V lost 1 base, and 6 bases had no gene match. The CDR3 spells CASSIGGQFLYGYTF. The CDR3 nucleotides read TGTGCCAGTAGTATAGGGGGACAGTTCCTCTATGGCTACACCTTC.

The chain couples TRBV24-1 to TRBJ2-1; D not certain. CDR1 is KGHDR and CDR2 is SFDVKD in the germline V gene. The CDR3 has 11 amino acids. V lost 2 bases to trimming and J lost 8 bases, with 3 bases between them. CDR3 sequence reads: CATSDYDEQFF. For the CDR3, the DNA is TGTGCCACCAGTGATTATGATGAGCAGTTCTTC.

In DNA, the CDR3 is TGTGCCAGCTCCCAGGAGTACGGCTACACCTTC. It codes for CASSQEYGYTF. This rearrangement joins TRBV18 to TRBJ1-2; no definite D call. The CDR3 is made up of 11 amino acids. The V gene's germline CDR1 is KGHSH and CDR2 LQKENI. Between the trimmed V and J ends, which lost 6 bases and 8 bases, there was a span of 10 bases.

This sequence joins TRBV7-2 and TRBJ1-2; TRBD1 matches at 12 bases. The CDR3 contains 15 residues. J lost 6 bases, V lost 3 bases, and 5 bases had no gene match. Germline assignment: CDR1 SGHTA and CDR2 FQGNSA. CDR3 DNA sequence: TGTGCCAGCAGCTTCGGGACAGGGGGCGCAAATGGCTACACCTTC. Translation gives CASSFGTGGANGYTF.

The chain links TRBV7-2 to TRBJ2-2, with 7 bases identical to TRBD1. After removal of 9 bases from V and 0 bases from J, the junction contained 4 bases not matched to a gene. The length of the CDR3 is 14 residues. The germline V gene has CDR1 SGHTA and CDR2 FQGNSA. CDR3 protein: CASRQGSNTGELFF. CDR3 DNA: TGTGCCAGTCGACAGGGATCGAACACCGGGGAGCTGTTTTTT.

V usage is TRBV5-1 and J usage is TRBJ1-4; no firm D call. Trimming took 3 bases from V and 0 from J, leaving 6 bases between them. CDR3 length: 14 residues. The germline gives CDR1 SGHRS, CDR2 YFSETQ. CDR3 nucleotide sequence: TGCGCCAGCAGCTCGGCAGCAACTAATGAAAAACTGTTTTTT. Amino acid sequence: CASSSAATNEKLFF.

V usage is TRBV18 and J usage is TRBJ1-2; unclear D gene. V lost 3 bases, J lost 5 bases, and 10 bases lay in between. CDR1 is KGHSH and CDR2 is LQKENI in the germline V gene. This CDR3 has 13 residues. The CDR3 DNA reads TGTGCCAGCTCACCCGATCCGAGTTATGGCTACACCTTC. Encoded protein: CASSPDPSYGYTF.

Written as DNA, the CDR3 is TGTGCCAGCGGATGGACAGTGAACACTGAAGCTTTCTTT. Its translation: CASGWTVNTEAFF. This chain links TRBV2 with TRBJ1-1; weak D call: TRBD1 (6 bases). This CDR3 spans 13 amino acids. From germline, CDR1 is SNHLY and CDR2 FYNNEI. Trimming took 8 bases from V and 0 from J, leaving 10 bases between them. The full variable domain, its missing parts supplied by reference TRBV2 and TRBJ1-1, is EPEVTQTPSHQVTQMGQEVILRCVPISNHLYFYWYRQILGQKVEFLVSFYNNEISEKSEIFDDQFSVERPDGSNFTLKIRSTKLEDSAMYFCASGWTVNTEAFFGQGTRLTVV.

V usage is TRBV29-1 and J usage is TRBJ2-1, with TRBD2 matching over 7 bases. The trim removed 3 bases at V and 4 bases at J, leaving 6 bases unmatched. Germline lookup yields CDR1 SQVTM and CDR2 ANQGSEA. The CDR3 totals 14 residues. The CDR3 sequence: CSVESGEKYNEQFF. CDR3 sequence (DNA): TGCAGCGTTGAGAGCGGGGAGAAGTACAATGAGCAGTTCTTC.

This chain uses TRBV7-2 with TRBJ2-5, with TRBD2 matching 11 bases. Germline CDR1 reads SGHTA; CDR2 reads FQGNSA. The CDR3 runs 16 residues. J was trimmed by 7 bases and V by 5 bases; bases with no gene match: 12. CDR3 region: CASSLEFGLAGGTQYF. The CDR3, as DNA: TGTGCCAGCAGCCTCGAATTCGGACTAGCGGGTGGGACCCAGTACTTC.

The J gene is TRBJ2-5, the V gene TRBV4-1, with D tentatively TRBD2 (6 bases). Germline V gene sequence: CDR1 MGHRA, CDR2 YSYEKL. The CDR3 extends over 17 amino acids. V lost 4 bases, J lost 1 base, and 19 bases lay in between. CDR3 DNA sequence: TGCGCCAGCAGCCCTAGAGGGACTCTAGTGACCCAAGAGACCCAGTACTTC. It yields the protein CASSPRGTLVTQETQYF.

The V gene is TRBV3-1, the J gene TRBJ2-2; D not resolved. CDR3 length: 14 residues. Trimming pared 4 bases from V and 1 base from J, leaving 7 bases between. Germline V gene lookup returns CDR1 LGHDT and CDR2 YNNKEL (reference sequence). CDR3 bases: TGTGCCAGCAGCCGTCCGGGGAACACCGGGGAGCTGTTTTTT. It codes for CASSRPGNTGELFF.

The chain carries TRBV20-1 and TRBJ2-7, with TRBD2 as a possible D gene (5 bases). Germline CDR1 and CDR2: DFQATT and SNEGSKA (reference sequence). Trimming stripped 3 bases from V and 3 bases from J, with 9 bases between. This CDR3 region has 12 residues. This chain's CDR3 is CSASGNDYEQYF. The CDR3 DNA reads TGCAGTGCTAGCGGGAATGACTACGAGCAGTACTTC.

This clonotype was picked up a small number of times. The genes are TRBV6-2 or TRBV6-3 and TRBJ1-2; no clear D. The CDR3 is made up of 13 amino acids. Germline CDR1 reads MNHEY; CDR2 reads SVGEGT. V shed 6 bases and J shed 2 bases, with 10 bases lying between them. The DNA for the CDR3 is TGTGCCAGCAGCCCGACGGGGAACTATGGCTACACCTTC. Protein: CASSPTGNYGYTF.

This chain joins TRBV2 and TRBJ1-1; no firm D call. This CDR3 is built from 15 residues. Trimming took 7 bases from V and 4 from J, leaving 19 bases between them. CDR1 SNHLY and CDR2 FYNNEI come from the germline V gene. The CDR3 sequence is CASTLFRQAGTEAFF. CDR3 sequence (DNA): TGTGCCAGCACTCTGTTCCGGCAGGCTGGCACTGAAGCTTTCTTT.

The V call is TRBV18, the J call TRBJ1-5; D is unresolved. The CDR3 runs 15 residues. CDR1 KGHSH and CDR2 LQKENI come from the germline V gene. Trimming took off 3 bases at V and 0 bases at J, with 9 bases between the two ends. The CDR3 nucleotides are TGTGCCAGCTCACCCTCTGACAATAGCAATCAGCCCCAGCATTTT. Translating it yields CASSPSDNSNQPQHF.